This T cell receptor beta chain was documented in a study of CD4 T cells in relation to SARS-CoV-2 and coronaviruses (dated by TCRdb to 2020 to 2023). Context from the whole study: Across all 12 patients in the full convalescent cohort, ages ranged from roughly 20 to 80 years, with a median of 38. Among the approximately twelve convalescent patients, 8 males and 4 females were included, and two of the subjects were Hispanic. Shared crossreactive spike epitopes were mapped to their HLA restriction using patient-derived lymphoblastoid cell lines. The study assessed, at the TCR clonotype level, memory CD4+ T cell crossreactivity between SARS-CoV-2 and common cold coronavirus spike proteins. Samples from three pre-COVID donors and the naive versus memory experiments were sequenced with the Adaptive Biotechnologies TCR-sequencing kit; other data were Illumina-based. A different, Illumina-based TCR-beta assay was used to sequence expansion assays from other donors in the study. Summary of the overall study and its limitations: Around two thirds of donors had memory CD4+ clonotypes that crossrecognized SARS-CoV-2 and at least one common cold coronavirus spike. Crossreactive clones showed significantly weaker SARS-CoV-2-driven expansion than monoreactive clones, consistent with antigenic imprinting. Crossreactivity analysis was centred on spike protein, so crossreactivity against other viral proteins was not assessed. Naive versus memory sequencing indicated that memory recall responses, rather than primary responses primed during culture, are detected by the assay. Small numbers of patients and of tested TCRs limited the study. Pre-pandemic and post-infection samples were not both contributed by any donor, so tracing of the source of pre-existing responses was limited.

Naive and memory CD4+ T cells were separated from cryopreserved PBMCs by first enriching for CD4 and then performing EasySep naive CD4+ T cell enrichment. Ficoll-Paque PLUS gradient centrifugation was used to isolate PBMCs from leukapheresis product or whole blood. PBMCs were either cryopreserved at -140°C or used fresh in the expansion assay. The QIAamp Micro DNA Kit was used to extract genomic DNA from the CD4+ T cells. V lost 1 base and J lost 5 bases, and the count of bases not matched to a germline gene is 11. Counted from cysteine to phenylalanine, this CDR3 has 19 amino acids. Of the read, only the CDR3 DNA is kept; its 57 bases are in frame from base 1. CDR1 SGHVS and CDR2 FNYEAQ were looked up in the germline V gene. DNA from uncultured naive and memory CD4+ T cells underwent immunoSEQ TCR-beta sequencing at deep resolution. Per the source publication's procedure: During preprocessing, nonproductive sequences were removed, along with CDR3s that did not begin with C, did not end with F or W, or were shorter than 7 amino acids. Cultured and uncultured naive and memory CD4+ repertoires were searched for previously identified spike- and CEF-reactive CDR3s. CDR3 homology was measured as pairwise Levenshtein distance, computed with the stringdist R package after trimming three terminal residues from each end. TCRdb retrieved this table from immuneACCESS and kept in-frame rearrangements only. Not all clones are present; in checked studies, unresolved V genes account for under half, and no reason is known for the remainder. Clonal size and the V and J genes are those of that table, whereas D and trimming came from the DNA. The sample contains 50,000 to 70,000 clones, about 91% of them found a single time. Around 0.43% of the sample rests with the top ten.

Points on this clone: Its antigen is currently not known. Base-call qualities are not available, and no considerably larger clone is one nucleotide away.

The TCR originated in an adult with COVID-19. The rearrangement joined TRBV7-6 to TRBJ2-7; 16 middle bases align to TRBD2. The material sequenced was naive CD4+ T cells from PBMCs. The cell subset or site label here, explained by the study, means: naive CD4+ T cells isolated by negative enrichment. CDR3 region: CASSLVTGLAGGKPHEQYF. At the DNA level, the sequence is TGTGCCAGCAGCTTAGTGACGGGACTAGCGGGAGGGAAGCCCCACGAGCAGTACTTC.